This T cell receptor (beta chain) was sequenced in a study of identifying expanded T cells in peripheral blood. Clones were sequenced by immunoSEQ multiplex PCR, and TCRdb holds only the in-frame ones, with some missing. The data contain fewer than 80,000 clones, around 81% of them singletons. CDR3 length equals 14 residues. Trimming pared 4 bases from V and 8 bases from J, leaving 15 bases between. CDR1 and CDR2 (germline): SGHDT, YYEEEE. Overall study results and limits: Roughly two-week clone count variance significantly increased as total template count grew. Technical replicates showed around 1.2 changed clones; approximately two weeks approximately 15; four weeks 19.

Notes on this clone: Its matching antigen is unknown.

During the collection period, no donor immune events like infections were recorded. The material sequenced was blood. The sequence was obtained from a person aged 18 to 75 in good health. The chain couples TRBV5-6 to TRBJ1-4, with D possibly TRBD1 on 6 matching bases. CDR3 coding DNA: TGTGCCAGCAGCGGAAACAGGGTGGAGGAAAAACTGTTTTTT. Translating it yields CASSGNRVEEKLFF.